This T cell receptor (beta chain) was sequenced in a study of response to subunit inactivated influenza vaccine (dated by TCRdb to 2016 to 2018). Looking at the study overall: To follow how T cells responded to a trivalent subunit inactivated influenza vaccine, the researchers relied on deep quantitative profiling of the T cell receptor repertoire. On the study overall, not on this receptor specifically: According to the authors, only a limited number of new T cells may be recruited by each seasonal influenza vaccination.

The library was generated by RT-PCR. The sample was run on an Illumina HiSeq 2500. TCRdb trimmed the raw reads at Q25, called clones with MiXCR and kept productive beta chains. Each entry merges the rows of one CDR3 protein and shows their most common DNA and genes. The sample records about 570,000 distinct CDR3 sequences, about 12% of which are singletons. Together, the top ten hold 9.5% to 13% of the sample. CDR1 is given as KGHSH and CDR2 as LQKENI, both from the germline V gene. There are 14 amino acids in the CDR3, from cysteine to phenylalanine inclusive. Just CDR3 DNA is preserved here, 42 bases in frame from base 1. V is clipped by 3 bases and J by 8 bases, and the sequence between their germline boundaries is 11 bases long. This clonotype was picked up a small number of times. Its recognized antigen is unknown. The input lacks base qualities; no much larger clone sits a single base away.

The chain uses TRBV18 and TRBJ1-6; TRBD1 could be the D gene, as 6 bases match. Material: PBMCs from blood, obtained on the day of vaccination. The receptor was derived from a man between 45 and 60 years old who received an inactivated influenza vaccine. Donor details come from another sample of the same person, matched by shared clones. The CDR3 corresponds to CASSPTGMDSPLHF. The DNA sequence reads TGTGCCAGCTCACCTACAGGGATGGATTCACCCCTCCACTTT. Full variable domain (CDR3 extended with the reference TRBV18 and TRBJ1-6 proteins): NAGVMQNPRHLVRRRGQEARLRCSPMKGHSHVYWYRQLPEEGLKFMVYLQKENIIDESGMPKERFSAEFPKEGPSILRIQQVVRGDSAAYFCASSPTGMDSPLHFGNGTRLTVT.